This TCR beta chain was retrieved from a study of cytomegalovirus exposure and HLA in healthy donors. Germline values: CDR1 SSHAT, CDR2 FNYEAQ (reference sequence). The CDR3 contains 13 residues. The V end was cut by 4 bases, the J end by 4 bases, with 10 bases between. Findings and caveats of the study: In most subjects, TCR beta sequences reportedly gave accurate predictions of HLA-A and HLA-B alleles. According to a later analysis, donors in an Asian-associated ancestry cluster reportedly had fewer N-insertions than the 666-donor mean. Investigators reported around 150 TCR beta chains as tied to cytomegalovirus.

PCR involved 60 Vbeta and 13 Jbeta primers. Some clones are missing from TCRdb's copy, which holds only in-frame ones; the method was immunoSEQ multiplex PCR. The repertoire has approximately 150,000 clones, approximately 80% of them found once; the top ten carry 5.5% to 7.5%. This clone was recorded a few times. The antigen is undetermined. This sequence was found in a woman between 40 and 50 years old in good health and CMV-seropositive. Material: PBMCs. The gene calls are TRBV7-7 and TRBJ2-5; possibly TRBD1 for D (6 bases). As DNA, the CDR3 is TGTGCCAGCAGCTCTCTAGGGGGAGAGACCCAGTACTTC. Its translation is CASSSLGGETQYF.